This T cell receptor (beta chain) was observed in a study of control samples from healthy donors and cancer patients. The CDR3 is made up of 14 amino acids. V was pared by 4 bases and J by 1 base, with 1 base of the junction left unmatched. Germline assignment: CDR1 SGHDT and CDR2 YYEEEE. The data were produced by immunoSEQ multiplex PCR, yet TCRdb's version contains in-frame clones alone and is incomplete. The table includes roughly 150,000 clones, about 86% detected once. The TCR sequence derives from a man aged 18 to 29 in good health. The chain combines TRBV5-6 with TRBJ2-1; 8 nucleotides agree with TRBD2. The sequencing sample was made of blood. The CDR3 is CASSGGRSYNEQFF. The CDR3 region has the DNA TGTGCCAGCAGCGGCGGGAGGTCCTACAATGAGCAGTTCTTC.